The next 18 T cell receptor beta chains were all read from a single sample in a study of T cell responses to AZD1222 COVID-19 vaccine. Some clones are missing from TCRdb's copy, which holds only in-frame ones; the method was immunoSEQ multiplex PCR. This sample carries more than 75,000 clones, roughly nine tenths of them seen once, and the ten largest clones take 5.4%. Here the sequenced sample was peripheral blood, taken 28 days after the second AZD1222 dose. The receptors stem from an adult who received the AZD1222 COVID-19 vaccine.

This clone has a single count. The DNA for the CDR3 is TGCGCCAGCAGCTTGGATCAGGGCCGGCCCCAGCATTTT. It codes for CASSLDQGRPQHF. The J gene is TRBJ1-5, the V gene TRBV5-1; D possibly corresponds to TRBD1 (5 bases). V was shortened by 0 bases and J by 9 bases, with 10 bases between the two germline ends. The germline V gene encodes CDR1 SGHRS and CDR2 YFSETQ. The CDR3 is 13 residues long.

The rearrangement joins TRBV11-2 to TRBJ2-3; 10 positions match TRBD2. CDR1 SGHAT and CDR2 FQNNGV come from the germline V gene. The CDR3 extends over 15 amino acids. V was clipped by 3 bases and J by 2 bases; unmatched bases: 2. The CDR3 DNA reads as TGTGCCAGCAGCTTCGGACTAGCGGCCACAGATACGCAGTATTTT. It yields the protein CASSFGLAATDTQYF.

The CDR3 nucleotides read TGTGCCAGCAGCCAAGGATGGAGGGGGGGCACTGAAGCTTTCTTT. Translated: CASSQGWRGGTEAFF. The gene calls are TRBV3-1 (or the pseudogene TRBV3-2) and TRBJ1-1, with a possible D match to TRBD1 (6 bases). The CDR3 runs 15 residues. Germline V lookup: CDR1 LGHDT, CDR2 YNNKEL (reference sequence). Trimming shortened V by 1 base and J by 4 bases, and 13 bases separated the two germline ends.

The chain is built from TRBV6-5 and TRBJ2-7; the D gene is possibly TRBD1 (6 bases). The CDR3 totals 14 residues. Trimming shortened V by 6 bases and J by 2 bases, and 14 bases separated the two germline ends. Germline CDR1 and CDR2: MNHEY and SVGAGI. CDR3 DNA: TGTGCCAGCAGAATTACAGGGACACCCTACGAGCAGTACTTC. It translates to CASRITGTPYEQYF.

The chain is built from TRBV7-9 and TRBJ2-7, with D unclear. The ends were cut back, 5 bases at V and 3 bases at J, with 14 bases in the middle. Per the germline V gene, CDR1 is SEHNR and CDR2 is FQNEAQ (reference sequence). This CDR3 region has 14 residues. CDR3 DNA sequence: TGTGCCAGCAGCAGTGGGGTAGGTCTCTACGAGCAGTACTTC. It codes for CASSSGVGLYEQYF.

The chain combines TRBV27 with TRBJ1-5, with TRBD1 matching 9 bases. From germline, CDR1 is MNHEY and CDR2 SMNVEV (reference sequence). Trimming at V came to 6 bases and at J to 0 bases, leaving 9 bases not matched to a gene. This CDR3 is built from 17 residues. CDR3 region: CASSTGQGPYSNQPQHF. The CDR3 nucleotides read TGTGCCAGCAGCACGGGACAGGGTCCGTATAGCAATCAGCCCCAGCATTTT.

The chain uses TRBV19 and TRBJ1-1; 8 nucleotides agree with TRBD1. The CDR3 loop spans 15 amino acids. Germline assignment: CDR1 LNHDA and CDR2 SQIVND (reference sequence). The trim removed 7 bases at V and 1 base at J, leaving 8 bases unmatched. The CDR3 DNA reads TGTGCCAGTACATTAACCGGGACAGGGAACACTGAAGCTTTCTTT. This codes for CASTLTGTGNTEAFF.

The chain combines TRBV7-9 with TRBJ2-5; D is unresolved. V gave up 5 bases and J gave up 2 bases, with 15 bases separating them. CDR1 SEHNR and CDR2 FQNEAQ come from the germline V gene (reference sequence). The CDR3 runs to 15 residues. The CDR3 region has the DNA TGTGCCAGCAGCCGAGACCTCGGGCTACAAGAGACCCAGTACTTC. This sequence encodes CASSRDLGLQETQYF.

This chain uses TRBV7-2 with TRBJ1-5, with TRBD1 matching 7 bases. From germline, CDR1 is SGHTA and CDR2 FQGNSA. The CDR3 totals 15 residues. V shed 4 bases and J 3 bases; nucleotides not matched to a gene: 6. The CDR3 loop is CASSSSGGINQPQHF. The CDR3 nucleotides are TGTGCCAGCAGCTCATCAGGGGGTATCAATCAGCCCCAGCATTTT.

The genes are TRBV19 and TRBJ1-2; D is unclear. The germline gives CDR1 LNHDA, CDR2 SQIVND (reference sequence). CDR3 length equals 13 residues. The V end was cut by 5 bases, the J end by 1 base, with 8 bases between. The CDR3 protein is CASSSRGNYGYTF. The DNA for the CDR3 is TGTGCCAGTAGTTCCCGGGGTAACTATGGCTACACCTTC.

The table lists this clone with a count of one. This sequence joins TRBV28 and TRBJ1-1; D is unclear. CDR3 size: 12 residues. V lost 7 bases, J lost 3 bases, and 9 bases lay in between. Germline CDR1 reads MDHEN; CDR2 reads SYDVKM. CDR3 nucleotide sequence: TGTGCCAGCAAGAGGAGAGACACTGAAGCTTTCTTT. Encoded protein: CASKRRDTEAFF.

The V call is TRBV7-2, the J call TRBJ2-1; 8 nucleotides line up with TRBD2. Trimming at V came to 2 bases and at J to 6 bases, leaving 3 bases not matched to a gene. Germline assignment: CDR1 SGHTA and CDR2 FQGNSA. CDR3 length: 14 amino acids. DNA of the CDR3: TGTGCCAGCAGCTTAACTAGCGGCACCAATGAGCAGTTCTTC. Encoded protein: CASSLTSGTNEQFF.

The CDR3 DNA sequence: TGTGCCAGCAGCCAAGGGGAGGGTAACACTGAAGCTTTCTTT. Residues: CASSQGEGNTEAFF. The chain joins TRBV3-1 (or the pseudogene TRBV3-2) to TRBJ1-1; D uncertain. V gave up 1 base and J gave up 2 bases, with 8 bases separating them. CDR3 length: 14 residues. CDR1 is LGHDT, CDR2 YNNKEL, per germline (reference sequence).

The J gene is TRBJ1-1, the V gene TRBV6-2 or TRBV6-3; unclear D gene. The CDR3 runs 14 residues. CDR1 is MNHEY and CDR2 is SVGEGT in the germline V gene. With 10 bases removed from V and 1 base from J, the gap between germline ends came to 16 bases. In nucleotides, the CDR3 is TGTGCCACCAACCCGGCCGGGAGGAACACTGAAGCTTTCTTT. Translation gives CATNPAGRNTEAFF.

This clone was found once. The chain employs TRBV5-1 and TRBJ2-2; D is ambiguous. The CDR3 has 14 amino acids. Germline CDR1 reads SGHRS; CDR2 reads YFSETQ. Trimming shortened V by 0 bases and J by 6 bases, and 9 bases separated the two germline ends. The CDR3 nucleotides are TGCGCCAGCAGCTTGGACGGCGGAGCCGGGGAGCTGTTTTTT. Translation gives CASSLDGGAGELFF.

The chain employs TRBV6-5 and TRBJ2-3, with D unclear. The germline V and J ends were trimmed by 0 bases and 2 bases, with 9 bases remaining between them. From germline, CDR1 is MNHEY and CDR2 SVGAGI. The CDR3 is made up of 15 amino acids. The CDR3 DNA sequence: TGTGCCAGCAGTTACTCGAAAGGTTACACAGATACGCAGTATTTT. As protein: CASSYSKGYTDTQYF.

The V gene is TRBV6-1, the J gene TRBJ1-5; possibly TRBD1 for D (6 bases). CDR3 length: 14 residues. Trimming removed 3 bases at V and 6 bases at J, with 12 bases between. The germline CDR1 and CDR2 sequences are MNHNS and SASEGT. The CDR3 DNA reads as TGTGCCAGCAGTGAGGGGCGGGGGGCTCAGCCCCAGCATTTT. Amino acids: CASSEGRGAQPQHF.

V gene TRBV7-3 combines with J gene TRBJ1-1; the match to TRBD1 covers 8 bases. Looked up from germline, CDR1 is SGHTA and CDR2 is FQGTGA. This CDR3 has 14 residues. J gave up 1 base and V 5 bases, and 3 bases lay outside the gene matches. Here the CDR3 DNA reads TGTGCCAGCAGCGTACAGGGGGGGAACACTGAAGCTTTCTTT. It translates to CASSVQGGNTEAFF.